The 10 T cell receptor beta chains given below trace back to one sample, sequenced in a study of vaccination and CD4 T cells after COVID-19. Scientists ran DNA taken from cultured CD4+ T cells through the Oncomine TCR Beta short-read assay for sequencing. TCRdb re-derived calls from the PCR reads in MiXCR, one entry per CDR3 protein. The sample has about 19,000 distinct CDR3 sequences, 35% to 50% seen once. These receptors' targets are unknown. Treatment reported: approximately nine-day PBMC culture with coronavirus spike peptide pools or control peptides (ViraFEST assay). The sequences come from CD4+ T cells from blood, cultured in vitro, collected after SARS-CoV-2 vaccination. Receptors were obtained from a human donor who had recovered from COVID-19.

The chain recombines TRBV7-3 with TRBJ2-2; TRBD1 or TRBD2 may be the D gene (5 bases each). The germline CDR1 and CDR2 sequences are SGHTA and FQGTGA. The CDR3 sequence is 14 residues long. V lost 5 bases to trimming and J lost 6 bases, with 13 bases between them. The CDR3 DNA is TGTGCCAGCAGCCCTTGGCAGGGAGCCGGGGAGCTGTTTTTT. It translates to CASSPWQGAGELFF.

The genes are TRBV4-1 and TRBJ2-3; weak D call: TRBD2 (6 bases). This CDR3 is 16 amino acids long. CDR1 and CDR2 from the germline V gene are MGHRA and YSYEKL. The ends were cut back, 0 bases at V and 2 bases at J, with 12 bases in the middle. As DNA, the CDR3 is TGCGCCAGCAGCCAAGAGACCACTAGCCACACAGATACGCAGTATTTT. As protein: CASSQETTSHTDTQYF.

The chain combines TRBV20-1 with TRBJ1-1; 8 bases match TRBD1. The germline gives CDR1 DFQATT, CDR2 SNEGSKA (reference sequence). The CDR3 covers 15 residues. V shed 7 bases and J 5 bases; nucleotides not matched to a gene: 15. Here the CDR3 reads CSVASMDRVGTEAFF. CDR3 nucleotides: TGCAGTGTTGCCTCCATGGACAGGGTAGGGACTGAAGCTTTCTTT.

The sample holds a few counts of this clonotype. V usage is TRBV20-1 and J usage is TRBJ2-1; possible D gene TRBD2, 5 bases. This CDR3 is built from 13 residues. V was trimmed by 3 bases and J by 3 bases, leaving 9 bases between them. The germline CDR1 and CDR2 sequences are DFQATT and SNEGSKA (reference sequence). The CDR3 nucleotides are TGCAGTGCTAGGCAAGGACTCTACAATGAGCAGTTCTTC. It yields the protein CSARQGLYNEQFF.

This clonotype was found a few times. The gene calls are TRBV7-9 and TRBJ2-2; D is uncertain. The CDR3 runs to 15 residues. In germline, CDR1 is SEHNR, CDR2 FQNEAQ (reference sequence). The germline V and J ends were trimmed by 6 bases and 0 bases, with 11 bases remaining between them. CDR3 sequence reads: CASRNAPANTGELFF. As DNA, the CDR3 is TGTGCCAGCAGGAACGCACCTGCGAACACCGGGGAGCTGTTTTTT. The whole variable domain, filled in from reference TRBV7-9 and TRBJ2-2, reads DTGVSQNPRHKITKRGQNVTFRCDPISEHNRLYWYRQTLGQGPEFLTYFQNEAQLEKSRLLSDRFSAERPKGSFSTLEIQRTEQGDSAMYLCASRNAPANTGELFFGEGSRLTVL.

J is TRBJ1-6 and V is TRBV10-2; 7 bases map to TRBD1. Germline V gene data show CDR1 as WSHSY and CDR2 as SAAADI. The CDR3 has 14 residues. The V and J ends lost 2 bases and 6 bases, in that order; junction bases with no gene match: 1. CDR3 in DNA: TGCGCCAGCAGTGAGCGACAGGGTAATTCACCCCTCCACTTT. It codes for CASSERQGNSPLHF.

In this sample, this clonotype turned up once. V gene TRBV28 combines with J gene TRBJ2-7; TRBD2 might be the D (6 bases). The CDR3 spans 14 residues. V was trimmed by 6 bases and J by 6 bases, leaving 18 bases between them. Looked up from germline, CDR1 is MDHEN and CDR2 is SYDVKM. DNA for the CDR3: TGTGCCAGCAGGAGGTGGGGGGTGAATGCCGAGCAGTACTTC. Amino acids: CASRRWGVNAEQYF.

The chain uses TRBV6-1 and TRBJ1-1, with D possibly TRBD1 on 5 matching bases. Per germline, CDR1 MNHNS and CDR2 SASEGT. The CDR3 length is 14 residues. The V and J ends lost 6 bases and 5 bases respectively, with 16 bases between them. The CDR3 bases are TGTGCCAGCAGCGAACTGGGACGGTTTACTGAAGCTTTCTTT. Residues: CASSELGRFTEAFF.

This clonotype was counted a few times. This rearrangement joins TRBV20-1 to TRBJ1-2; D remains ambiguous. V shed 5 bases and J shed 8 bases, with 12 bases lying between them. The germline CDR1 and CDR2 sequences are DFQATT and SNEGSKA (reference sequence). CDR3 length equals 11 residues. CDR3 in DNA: TGCAGTGCTGTGGGGTTGTTGGGCTACACCTTC. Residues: CSAVGLLGYTF.

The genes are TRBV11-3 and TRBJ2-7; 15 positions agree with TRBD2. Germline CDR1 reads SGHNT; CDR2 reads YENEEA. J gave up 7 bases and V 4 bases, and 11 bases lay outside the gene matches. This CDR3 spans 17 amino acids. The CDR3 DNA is TGTGCCAGCAGCTCGGGACTAGCGGGGGGACTTACGCTGGAGCAGTACTTC. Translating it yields CASSSGLAGGLTLEQYF.